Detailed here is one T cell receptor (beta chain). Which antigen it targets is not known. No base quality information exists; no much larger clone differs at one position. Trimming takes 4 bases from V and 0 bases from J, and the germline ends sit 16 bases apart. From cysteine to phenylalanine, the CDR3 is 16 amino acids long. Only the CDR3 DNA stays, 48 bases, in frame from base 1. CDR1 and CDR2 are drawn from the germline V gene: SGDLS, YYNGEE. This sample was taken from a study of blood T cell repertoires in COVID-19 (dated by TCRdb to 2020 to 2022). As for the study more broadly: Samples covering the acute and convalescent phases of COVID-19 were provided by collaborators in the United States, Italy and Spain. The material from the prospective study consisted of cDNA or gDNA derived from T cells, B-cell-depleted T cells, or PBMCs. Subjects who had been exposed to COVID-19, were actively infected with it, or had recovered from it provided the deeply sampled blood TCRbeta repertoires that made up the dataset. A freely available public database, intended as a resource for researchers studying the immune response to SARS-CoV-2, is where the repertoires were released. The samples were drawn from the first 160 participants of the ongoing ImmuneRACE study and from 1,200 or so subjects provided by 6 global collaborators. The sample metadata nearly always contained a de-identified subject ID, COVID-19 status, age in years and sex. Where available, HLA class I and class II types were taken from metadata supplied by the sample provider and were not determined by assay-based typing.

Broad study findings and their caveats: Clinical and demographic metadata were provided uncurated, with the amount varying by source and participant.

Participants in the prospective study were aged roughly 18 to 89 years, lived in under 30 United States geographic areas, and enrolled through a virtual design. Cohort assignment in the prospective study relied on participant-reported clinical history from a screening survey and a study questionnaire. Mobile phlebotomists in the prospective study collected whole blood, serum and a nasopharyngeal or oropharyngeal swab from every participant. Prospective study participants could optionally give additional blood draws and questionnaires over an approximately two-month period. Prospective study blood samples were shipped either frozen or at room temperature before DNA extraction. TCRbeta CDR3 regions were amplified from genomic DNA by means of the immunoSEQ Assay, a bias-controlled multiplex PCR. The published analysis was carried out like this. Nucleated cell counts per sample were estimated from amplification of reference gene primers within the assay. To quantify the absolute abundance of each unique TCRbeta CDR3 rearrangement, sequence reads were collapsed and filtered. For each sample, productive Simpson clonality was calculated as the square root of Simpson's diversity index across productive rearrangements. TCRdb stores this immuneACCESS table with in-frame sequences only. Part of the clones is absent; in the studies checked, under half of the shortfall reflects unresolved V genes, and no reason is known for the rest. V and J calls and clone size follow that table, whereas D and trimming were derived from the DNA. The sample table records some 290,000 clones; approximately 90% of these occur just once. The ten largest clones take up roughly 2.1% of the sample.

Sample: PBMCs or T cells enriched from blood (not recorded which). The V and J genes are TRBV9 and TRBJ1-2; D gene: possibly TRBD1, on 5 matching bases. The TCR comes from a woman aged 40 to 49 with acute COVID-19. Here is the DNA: TGTGCCAGCAGCTCTTCGGTATCCAGGGCTAACTATGGCTACACCTTC. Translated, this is CASSSSVSRANYGYTF.